This TCR beta chain was captured in a study of CD8 T cells in ankylosing spondylitis. Comment on this clonotype: Its antigen is unknown.

Study-wide results and limits: Blood of patients with ankylosing spondylitis appeared to be characterized by a TCR beta motif of eight or nine highly homologous variants.

TCRdb fed the 5' RACE reads into MiXCR, producing one record per CDR3 protein. This sample has about 500,000 distinct CDR3 sequences, with about 12% found just once. The CDR3 consists of 15 residues. Germline values: CDR1 DFQATT, CDR2 SNEGSKA (reference sequence). V gave up 5 bases and J gave up 7 bases, with 24 bases separating them. This receptor was taken from a male donor with ankylosing spondylitis. The chain employs TRBV20-1 and TRBJ2-7; tentatively, D is TRBD2 (5 bases). The sample taken for sequencing was blood, either unsorted or a sorted T cell fraction (not recorded which). The CDR3 here is CSAPPPTRPSGEQYF. For the CDR3, the DNA is TGCAGTGCTCCACCCCCGACAAGGCCGTCGGGGGAGCAGTACTTC.